The 3 T cell receptor beta chains below come from one sample, sequenced in a study of T cells in Graves' hyperthyroidism and ophthalmopathy. It was RNA transcripts that yielded the amplified TCR beta CDR3 regions. The HTBI primer set was used in a first-round RT-PCR of the TCR CDR3. TCRdb re-analysed the multiplex PCR reads in MiXCR, keeping a single row per CDR3 protein. The repertoire holds approximately 520,000 distinct CDR3 sequences, with approximately 25% as singletons. The material sequenced was blood. These receptors were taken from a woman younger than 45 with Graves' ophthalmopathy.

The V gene is TRBV24-1, the J gene TRBJ1-1; maybe TRBD1 (6 bases). The CDR3 contains 15 residues. Germline V gives CDR1 KGHDR, CDR2 SFDVKD. With 9 bases removed from V and 5 bases from J, the gap between germline ends came to 21 bases. The CDR3 sequence is CATFSPGDWGTEAFF. CDR3 bases: TGTGCCACCTTTTCGCCAGGGGACTGGGGGACTGAAGCTTTCTTT.

This clonotype was seen a few times. The rearrangement uses TRBV15 and TRBJ2-7; no firm D call. The ends were cut back, 2 bases at V and 7 bases at J, with 9 bases in the middle. CDR3 size: 12 residues. Germline lookup yields CDR1 LNHNV and CDR2 YYDKDF (reference sequence). The CDR3 nucleotides are TGTGCCACCAGCAGATTTTTGAAGGAGCAGTACTTC. This gives the protein CATSRFLKEQYF.

This clonotype was observed a handful of times. This chain uses TRBV7-3 with TRBJ2-2, with 7 nucleotides matching TRBD1. V was clipped by 4 bases and J by 3 bases; unmatched bases: 11. Germline values: CDR1 SGHTA, CDR2 FQGTGA. The CDR3 spans 17 residues. The DNA for the CDR3 is TGTGCCAGCAGCTCCCCCCAAGGGGGCATCGACACCGGGGAGCTGTTTTTT. Amino acids: CASSSPQGGIDTGELFF.